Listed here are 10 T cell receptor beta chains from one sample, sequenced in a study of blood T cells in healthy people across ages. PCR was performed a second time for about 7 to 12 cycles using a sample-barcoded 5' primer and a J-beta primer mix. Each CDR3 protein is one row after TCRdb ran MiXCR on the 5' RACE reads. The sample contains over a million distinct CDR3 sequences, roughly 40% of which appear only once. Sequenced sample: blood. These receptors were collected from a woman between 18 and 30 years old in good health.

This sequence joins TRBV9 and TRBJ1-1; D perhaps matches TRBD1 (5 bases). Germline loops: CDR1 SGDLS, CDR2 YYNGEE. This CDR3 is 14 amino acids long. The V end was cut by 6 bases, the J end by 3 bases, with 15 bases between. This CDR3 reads CASTQGTWDTEAFF. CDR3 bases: TGTGCCAGCACCCAGGGAACATGGGACACTGAAGCTTTCTTT.

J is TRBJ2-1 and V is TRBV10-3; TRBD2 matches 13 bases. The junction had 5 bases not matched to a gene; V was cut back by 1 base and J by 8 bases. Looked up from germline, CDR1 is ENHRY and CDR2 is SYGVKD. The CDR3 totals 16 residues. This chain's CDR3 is CAISEWTSGRHHEQFF. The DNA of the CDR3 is TGTGCCATCAGTGAGTGGACTAGCGGGAGACACCATGAGCAGTTCTTC.

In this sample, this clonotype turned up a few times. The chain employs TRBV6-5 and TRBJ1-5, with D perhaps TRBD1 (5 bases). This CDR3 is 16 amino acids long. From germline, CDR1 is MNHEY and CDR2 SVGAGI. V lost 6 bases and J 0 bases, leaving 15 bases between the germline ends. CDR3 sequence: CASSRLRGDSNQPQHF. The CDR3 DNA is TGTGCCAGCAGCCGACTTCGGGGGGATAGCAATCAGCCCCAGCATTTT.

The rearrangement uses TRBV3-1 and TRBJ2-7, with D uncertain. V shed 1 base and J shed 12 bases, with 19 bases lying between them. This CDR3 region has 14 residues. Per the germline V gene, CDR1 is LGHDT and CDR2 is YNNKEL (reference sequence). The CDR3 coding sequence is TGTGCCAGCAGCCAAGGGGTTAGCTCCCTCGGTACGTACTTC. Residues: CASSQGVSSLGTYF.

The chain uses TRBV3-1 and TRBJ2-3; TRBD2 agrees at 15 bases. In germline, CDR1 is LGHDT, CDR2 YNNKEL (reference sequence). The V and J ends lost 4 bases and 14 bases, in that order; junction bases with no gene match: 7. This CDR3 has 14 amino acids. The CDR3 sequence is CASSPGLAGGSRYF. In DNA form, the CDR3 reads TGTGCCAGCAGCCCCGGACTAGCGGGAGGGAGCCGGTATTTT.

The DNA of the CDR3 is TGTGCTAGTGGTTTGGACCTCGGCCCAGTAGCGGGGGGGGGACAAGAGACCCAGTACTTC. It yields the protein CASGLDLGPVAGGGQETQYF. This chain uses TRBV12-5 with TRBJ2-5; TRBD2 agrees at 11 bases. Germline V lookup: CDR1 LGHNT, CDR2 FRNRAP. The junction had 15 bases not matched to a gene; V was cut back by 1 base and J by 2 bases. CDR3 size: 20 residues.

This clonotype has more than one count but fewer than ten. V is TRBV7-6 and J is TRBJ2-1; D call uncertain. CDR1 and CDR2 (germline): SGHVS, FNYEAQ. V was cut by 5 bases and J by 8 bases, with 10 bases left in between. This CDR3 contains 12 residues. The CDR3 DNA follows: TGTGCCAGCAGCCCACTTAATTATGAGCAGTTCTTC. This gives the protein CASSPLNYEQFF.

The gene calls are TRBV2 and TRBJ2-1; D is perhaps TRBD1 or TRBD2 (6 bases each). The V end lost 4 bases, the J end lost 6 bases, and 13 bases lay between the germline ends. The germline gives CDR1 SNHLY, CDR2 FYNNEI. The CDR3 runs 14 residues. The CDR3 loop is CASSARGRSNEQFF. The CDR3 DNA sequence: TGTGCCAGCAGTGCACGGGGGCGCAGCAATGAGCAGTTCTTC.

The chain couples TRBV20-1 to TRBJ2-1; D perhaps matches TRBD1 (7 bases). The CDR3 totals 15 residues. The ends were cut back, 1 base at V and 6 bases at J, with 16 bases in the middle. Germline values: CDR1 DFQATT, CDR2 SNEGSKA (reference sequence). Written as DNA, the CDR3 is TGCAGTGCTAGAGCCGGCAGGGGGGCTCTCAATGAGCAGTTCTTC. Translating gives CSARAGRGALNEQFF.

The CDR3 nucleotides read TGCGCCAGCAGCCTACCGGGACAGAGGAACACCGGGGAGCTGTTTTTT. Amino acids: CASSLPGQRNTGELFF. The V and J genes are TRBV5-1 and TRBJ2-2; 7 positions agree with TRBD1. Germline V gene sequence: CDR1 SGHRS, CDR2 YFSETQ. This CDR3 comprises 16 residues. V trimming: 4 bases; J trimming: 1 base; junction bases outside the gene matches: 7.